Below, one T cell receptor beta chain is given with its context. The record originates from a study of blood T cell repertoires in COVID-19. The protocol was immunoSEQ multiplex PCR, while the TCRdb copy is restricted to in-frame clones and leaves out a portion. Among 150,000 or so clones listed, roughly 89% were seen once. V lost 0 bases, J lost 0 bases, and 9 bases lay in between. Germline V lookup: CDR1 SGHNT, CDR2 YYREEE (reference sequence). The CDR3 has 16 amino acids. Participant reports of clinical history set cohort assignment. This chain connects TRBV5-4 to TRBJ2-2; D may be TRBD1 (6 bases). This receptor was obtained from a man aged 45 to 65 who had recovered from COVID-19. The sample consisted of PBMCs or T cells enriched from blood (not recorded which). The CDR3 DNA reads as TGTGCCAGCAGCTTGGCAGGGGCGGCGAACACCGGGGAGCTGTTTTTT. Translated, it gives CASSLAGAANTGELFF.